This T cell receptor (beta chain) comes out of a study of CD8 T cells in ankylosing spondylitis. This clonotype was seen many times. V lost 0 bases and J 1 base, leaving 10 bases between the germline ends. There are 15 residues in the CDR3. Germline loops: CDR1 SGHRS, CDR2 YFSETQ. TCRdb re-called the 5' RACE reads with MiXCR, one entry per CDR3 protein. The sample comprises hundreds of thousands of distinct CDR3 sequences, roughly 8.6% of which are singletons, and under 7.5% rests with the top ten. The chain uses TRBV5-1 and TRBJ1-1, with D perhaps matching TRBD1 (6 bases). This clonotype originated in a male donor with ankylosing spondylitis or in good health (not recorded which). The specimen sequenced was blood, either unsorted or a sorted T cell fraction (not recorded which). The CDR3 sequence is CASSLGDTRNTEAFF. The CDR3 bases are TGCGCCAGCAGCTTGGGGGACACCCGGAACACTGAAGCTTTCTTT. The full variable domain, its missing parts supplied by reference TRBV5-1 and TRBJ1-1, is KAGVTQTPRYLIKTRGQQVTLSCSPISGHRSVSWYQQTPGQGLQFLFEYFSETQRNKGNFPGRFSGRQFSNSRSEMNVSTLELGDSALYLCASSLGDTRNTEAFFGQGTRLTVV.